The 2 T cell receptor beta chains listed next were all sequenced from one sample in a study of regulatory T cells in long-lasting Graves disease. Time point meaning: newly diagnosed GD, antithyroid drugs for less than 3 months. The TCR library was made from RNA that had been extracted from PBMCs in TRIzol. Investigators prepared the TCR beta libraries by applying iRepertoire HTBI primers and Arm-PCR of CDR3 regions. TCRdb fed the multiplex PCR reads into MiXCR, producing one record per CDR3 protein. The data hold about 430,000 distinct CDR3 sequences, with 15% observed a single time. These data were also reused for a study on T cells in Graves' hyperthyroidism and ophthalmopathy.

The sample here was peripheral blood mononuclear cells (PBMCs), taken at new diagnosis, from a patient treated with antithyroid drugs. The receptors come from a woman in her 40s with Graves disease.

This rearrangement joins TRBV5-1 to TRBJ2-2; TRBD1 matches 9 bases. Germline V gene data show CDR1 as SGHRS and CDR2 as YFSETQ. J gave up 6 bases and V 4 bases, and 7 bases lay outside the gene matches. The CDR3 has 15 residues. The CDR3 spells CASSDWDRAAGELFF. The CDR3 DNA reads TGCGCCAGCAGCGATTGGGACAGGGCGGCCGGGGAGCTGTTTTTT.

The table lists this clonotype with many counts. V and J are TRBV11-3 and TRBJ2-5; the D gene is possibly TRBD1 (5 bases). Germline assignment: CDR1 SGHNT and CDR2 YENEEA. V was shortened by 6 bases and J by 4 bases, with 15 bases between the two germline ends. The CDR3 totals 14 residues. CDR3 DNA: TGTGCCAGCAGTACACGCAGGGCCGGAGAGACCCAGTACTTC. Protein: CASSTRRAGETQYF.